What follows describes a single T cell receptor beta chain. The target antigen is unknown. Naive CD45RA+ and memory CD45RA-negative subsets were split from CD4+ cells. The sample originates from a study of shared clonotypes between healthy human individuals. Overall study findings and caveats: Only blood samples were collected, and tissue repertoires likely differ. What rarefaction showed was incomplete sorted-subset sequencing despite large depth.

The germline CDR1 and CDR2 sequences are SGHRS and YFSETQ. This CDR3 is 14 amino acids long. The V gene end was trimmed by 0 bases and the J gene end by 4 bases; junction bases not matched to a gene: 3. In replicate PCRs of sorted subsets, about 190 ng DNA, roughly 31,000 T cell genomes, was used. Assay used: immunoSEQ multiplex PCR; TCRdb lists only in-frame clones, some missing. The sample has over a million clones; about 76% are singletons. Sequencing input: memory CD4+ T cells sorted from blood. The subset here: CD45RA-negative fraction. V and J are TRBV5-1 and TRBJ2-5, with TRBD2 identical over 7 bases. The sequence derives from a man between 18 and 29 years old in good health. CDR3 in amino acids: CASSLEAGRETQYF. CDR3 in DNA: TGCGCCAGCAGCTTGGAAGCGGGGAGAGAGACCCAGTACTTC. Full variable domain (rest looked up from reference TRBV5-1 and TRBJ2-5): KAGVTQTPRYLIKTRGQQVTLSCSPISGHRSVSWYQQTPGQGLQFLFEYFSETQRNKGNFPGRFSGRQFSNSRSEMNVSTLELGDSALYLCASSLEAGRETQYFGPGTRLLVL.